This TCR beta chain was profiled in a study of graft-versus-host responses after intestinal transplantation. Study-level background: In this cohort, recipients had multivisceral, liver-intestinal, or isolated intestinal transplants. Every transplant recipient was induced with anti-thymocyte globulin, then maintained on tacrolimus and steroids for around 3 years.

This CDR3 region has 15 residues. V was clipped by 1 base and J by 4 bases, with 11 bases between them. In germline, CDR1 is PRHDT, CDR2 FYEKMQ (reference sequence). Sequencing used immunoSEQ multiplex PCR; TCRdb keeps in-frame clones, though not all of them. The sample holds 25,000 or so clones, 90% seen once. Source: PBMCs, taken 38 to 40 days after intestinal transplant. The rearrangement links TRBV13 to TRBJ2-1; D unresolved. This receptor was taken from a human patient who received an intestinal transplant, so some T cells may come from the graft donor. The CDR3 loop is CASSLVGLPYNEQFF. CDR3 DNA: TGTGCCAGCAGCTTAGTAGGTTTACCTTACAATGAGCAGTTCTTC.